The 22 T cell receptor beta chains below were found in one sample sequenced in a study of cytomegalovirus exposure and HLA in healthy donors (TCRdb year 2017). The library was produced with the immunoSEQ multiplex PCR assay. The multiplex PCR relied on a mix of 60 forward primers for TCR Vbeta segments and 13 reverse primers for TCR Jbeta segments. The source is immuneACCESS, and TCRdb retained only in-frame sequences with V and J called. Part of the clones is not carried over; for the studies checked, unresolved V genes explain less than half of this, and the remainder is unexplained. Within this sample are roughly 50,000 clones, with under 90% of them counted one time only. 3% to 3.5% of the sample is taken by the ten largest. Sequences were obtained from PBMCs. Receptor source: a woman between 18 and 30 years old in good health and CMV-seronegative.

This clone was recorded a few times. The chain has TRBV6-1 and TRBJ1-2, with D maybe TRBD1 (5 bases). V lost 6 bases and J 6 bases, leaving 14 bases between the germline ends. Germline V gene lookup returns CDR1 MNHNS and CDR2 SASEGT. CDR3 length: 13 amino acids. The CDR3 sequence: CASRDKDVDGYTF. CDR3 in DNA: TGTGCCAGCAGGGACAAGGACGTTGATGGCTACACCTTC.

This chain connects TRBV28 to TRBJ2-7; a weak D match, TRBD2 (5 bases). The CDR3 spans 14 residues. CDR1 is MDHEN, CDR2 SYDVKM, per germline. Trimming shortened V by 3 bases and J by 2 bases, and 11 bases separated the two germline ends. CDR3 amino acids: CASSLGRFPYEQYF. The DNA for the CDR3 is TGTGCCAGCAGTTTGGGGAGATTCCCCTACGAGCAGTACTTC.

This clone has only one observation. The chain recombines TRBV28 with TRBJ2-5; possible D gene TRBD1, 6 bases. The CDR3 contains 12 residues. CDR1 is MDHEN and CDR2 is SYDVKM in the germline V gene. The ends were cut back, 3 bases at V and 11 bases at J, with 13 bases in the middle. CDR3 nucleotides: TGTGCCAGCAGTTTGCACAGGGTTGTGCAGTACTTC. Protein: CASSLHRVVQYF.

This chain connects TRBV6-5 to TRBJ2-7, with 7 bases matching TRBD1. Trimming removed 8 bases from V and 0 bases from J; junction bases left unmatched: 4. The CDR3 is 13 residues long. Germline assignment: CDR1 MNHEY and CDR2 SVGAGI. The CDR3 region has the DNA TGTGCCAGCGTCGACAGGGCCTCCTACGAGCAGTACTTC. Residues: CASVDRASYEQYF.

The rearrangement links TRBV23-1 to TRBJ2-7; 7 nucleotides agree with TRBD1. TRBV23-1 is an ORF for which the function is uncertain. Unmatched junction bases numbered 10, after V lost 5 bases and J lost 6 bases. The length of the CDR3 is 14 residues. The CDR3 DNA is TGCGCCAGCAGTAAAGACAGGGTAGAATTCGAGCAGTACTTC. This codes for CASSKDRVEFEQYF.

The chain links TRBV5-1 to TRBJ1-3, with 12 positions matching TRBD1. This CDR3 region has 17 residues. With 4 bases clipped from V and 4 bases from J, the junction kept 9 bases outside the gene matches. Germline CDR1 SGHRS, CDR2 YFSETQ. The CDR3 loop is CASSQGTGGLWGNTIYF. CDR3 nucleotides: TGCGCCAGCAGCCAGGGGACAGGGGGCCTGTGGGGAAACACCATATATTTT.

The rearrangement uses TRBV29-1 and TRBJ2-3; D remains unclear. V was pared by 4 bases and J by 5 bases, with 10 bases between. CDR1 is SQVTM and CDR2 is ANQGSEA in the germline V gene. This CDR3 contains 12 residues. This CDR3 reads CSVATGGDTQYF. The CDR3 coding sequence is TGCAGCGTTGCCACCGGCGGAGATACGCAGTATTTT.

The rearrangement uses TRBV6-6 and TRBJ1-5; D is unclear. Germline V gives CDR1 MNHNY, CDR2 SVGAGI (reference sequence). V was shortened by 5 bases and J by 2 bases, with 4 bases between the two germline ends. This CDR3 has 12 amino acids. Here the CDR3 DNA reads TGTGCCAGCAGTGGAGGCAATCAGCCCCAGCATTTT. Residues: CASSGGNQPQHF.

J is TRBJ2-7 and V is TRBV2, with D perhaps TRBD1 (6 bases). The CDR3 contains 14 residues. Trimming took 8 bases from V and 2 from J, leaving 16 bases between them. Germline V gives CDR1 SNHLY, CDR2 FYNNEI. CDR3 nucleotide sequence: TGTGCCAGCTCCCGTTCAGGGGTGACCTACGAGCAGTACTTC. Protein sequence: CASSRSGVTYEQYF.

The chain links TRBV9 to TRBJ2-7, with TRBD1 matching 11 bases. The V segment lost 3 bases and the J segment 3 bases; nucleotides outside the gene matches: 5. The CDR3 has 15 amino acids. The V gene's germline CDR1 is SGDLS and CDR2 YYNGEE. Written as DNA, the CDR3 is TGTGCCAGCAGCGAAGGACAGGGGGCTAGCTACGAGCAGTACTTC. This codes for CASSEGQGASYEQYF.

The genes are TRBV27 and TRBJ2-7; perhaps TRBD2 as D (7 bases). There are 15 residues in the CDR3. Germline-derived CDR1 and CDR2 are MNHEY and SMNVEV (reference sequence). V lost 3 bases and J 5 bases, leaving 17 bases between the germline ends. CDR3 amino acids: CASSLGGGALDEQYF. CDR3 DNA sequence: TGTGCCAGCAGTTTGGGGGGGGGCGCGCTGGACGAGCAGTACTTC.

With respect to this clone: Additional DNA sequences in this sample encode the identical CDR3. The chain has TRBV6-1 and TRBJ2-5; 7 nucleotides align to TRBD2. Germline lookup yields CDR1 MNHNS and CDR2 SASEGT. Trimming at V came to 5 bases and at J to 5 bases, leaving 11 bases not matched to a gene. CDR3 length equals 15 residues. The CDR3 DNA reads as TGTGCCAGCAGTTCCCGTGCGGGGCGGGGGGAGACCCAGTACTTC. Amino acid sequence: CASSSRAGRGETQYF.

The chain links TRBV28 to TRBJ2-3; D is perhaps TRBD1 (6 bases). CDR1 is MDHEN and CDR2 is SYDVKM in the germline V gene. Trimming removed 5 bases at V and 0 bases at J, with 12 bases between. This CDR3 has 15 amino acids. The CDR3 DNA reads as TGTGCCAGCAGTCCTACAGGGATGAGCACAGATACGCAGTATTTT. Translating it yields CASSPTGMSTDTQYF.

The chain carries TRBV27 and TRBJ1-1, with D maybe TRBD1 (6 bases). The germline V gene encodes CDR1 MNHEY and CDR2 SMNVEV (reference sequence). This CDR3 region has 14 residues. Trimming stripped 0 bases from V and 7 bases from J, with 12 bases between. The CDR3 loop reads CASSLSRGPIEAFF. DNA for the CDR3: TGTGCCAGCAGTTTATCGCGGGGGCCCATTGAAGCTTTCTTT.

The chain links TRBV15 to TRBJ2-6; D gene uncertain. Germline loops: CDR1 LNHNV, CDR2 YYDKDF (reference sequence). Trimming shortened V by 0 bases and J by 0 bases, and 6 bases separated the two germline ends. The CDR3 runs to 16 residues. The CDR3 loop is CATSRDRNSGANVLTF. CDR3 nucleotides: TGTGCCACCAGCAGAGACAGGAACTCTGGGGCCAACGTCCTGACTTTC.

The chain has TRBV10-2 and TRBJ1-3; 7 positions match TRBD1. The CDR3 has 14 amino acids. V was clipped by 5 bases and J by 3 bases; unmatched bases: 4. Germline-derived CDR1 and CDR2 are WSHSY and SAAADI. CDR3 loop: CASSPTGSGNTIYF. CDR3 DNA: TGCGCCAGCAGTCCGACAGGGAGTGGAAACACCATATATTTT.

In the case of this clone: An end of the junction differs from the germline gene, which may be a read error. The J gene is TRBJ2-7, the V gene TRBV7-9; D is possibly TRBD2 (6 bases). The CDR3 runs 17 residues. Germline CDR1 SEHNR, CDR2 FQNEAQ (reference sequence). The CDR3, as DNA: TGTTCCAGCAGCCCGGAGTCCCTGTGGACTACTGGCTACGAGCAGTACTTC. This encodes CSSSPESLWTTGYEQYF.

The rearrangement joins TRBV2 to TRBJ1-6, with TRBD1 matching 10 bases. V dropped 5 bases and J dropped 7; count of bases not matched to a gene: 8. Germline values: CDR1 SNHLY, CDR2 FYNNEI. The CDR3 totals 16 residues. The CDR3 DNA sequence: TGTGCCAGCAGTTACCTCCCGGACAGGGGGAATTCACCCCTCCACTTT. This sequence encodes CASSYLPDRGNSPLHF.

V is TRBV7-9 and J is TRBJ2-5; a possible D gene is TRBD2 (6 bases). CDR1 is SEHNR, CDR2 FQNEAQ, per germline (reference sequence). Between the trimmed V and J ends, which lost 0 bases and 4 bases, there was a span of 9 bases. The CDR3 totals 14 residues. For the CDR3, the DNA is TGTGCCAGCAGCTTAGCGGCGGGACGAGAGACCCAGTACTTC. As protein: CASSLAAGRETQYF.

The chain links TRBV28 to TRBJ2-7; no clear D. Trimming pared 5 bases from V and 2 bases from J, leaving 4 bases between. Per germline, CDR1 MDHEN and CDR2 SYDVKM. The CDR3 is 11 amino acids. The CDR3 region is CASSPTYEQYF. For the CDR3, the DNA is TGTGCCAGCAGTCCCACCTACGAGCAGTACTTC.

Points on this clone: The junction and the germline gene differ at one end; a read error may be behind it. The genes are TRBV15 and TRBJ2-4; D possibly corresponds to TRBD2 (6 bases). This CDR3 has 18 amino acids. Germline V gives CDR1 LNHNV, CDR2 YYDKDF (reference sequence). The CDR3 DNA follows: TGTGCCACCAGCCCGGGCAGCCAGGGACTTTTAGCCAAAAACAGTCAGTACTTC. Translating it yields CATSPGSQGLLAKNSQYF.

A few counts support this clone. V gene TRBV7-9 combines with J gene TRBJ2-7; 7 positions match TRBD1. CDR3 length equals 15 residues. The germline gives CDR1 SEHNR, CDR2 FQNEAQ (reference sequence). V was clipped by 2 bases and J by 3 bases; unmatched bases: 7. CDR3 in DNA: TGTGCCAGCAGCTTACCAGGGACAGCAATCTACGAGCAGTACTTC. Its translation is CASSLPGTAIYEQYF.